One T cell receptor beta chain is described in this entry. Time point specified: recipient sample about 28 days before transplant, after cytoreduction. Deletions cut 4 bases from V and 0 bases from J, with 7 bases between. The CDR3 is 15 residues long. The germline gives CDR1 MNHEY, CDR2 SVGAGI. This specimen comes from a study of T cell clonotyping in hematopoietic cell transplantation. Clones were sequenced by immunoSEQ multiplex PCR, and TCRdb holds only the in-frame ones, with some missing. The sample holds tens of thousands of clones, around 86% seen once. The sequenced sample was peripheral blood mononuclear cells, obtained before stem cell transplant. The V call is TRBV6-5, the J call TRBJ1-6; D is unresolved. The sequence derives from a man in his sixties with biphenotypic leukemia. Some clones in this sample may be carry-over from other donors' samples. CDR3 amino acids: CASSSESSYNSPLHF. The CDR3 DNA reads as TGTGCCAGCAGTTCCGAGAGCTCCTATAATTCACCCCTCCACTTT.